This TCR beta chain was sequenced in a study of HIV-infected patients and healthy controls. TCRdb called the 5' RACE reads again in MiXCR, with one record for every CDR3 protein. The table includes about 63,000 distinct CDR3 sequences, about 17% detected once. Trimming stripped 2 bases from V and 3 bases from J, with 12 bases between. The CDR3 consists of 15 residues. This clonotype was counted a few times. V is TRBV12-3 or TRBV12-4 and J is TRBJ2-3; D unclear. The sequence came from a human donor in good health. Sequenced material: CD4+ T cells from blood. CDR3 protein: CASSLSQKQTDTQYF. The CDR3 coding sequence is TGTGCCAGCAGTTTATCTCAGAAACAGACAGATACGCAGTATTTT.